One sample yielded the 25 T cell receptor beta chains listed below, sequenced in a study of blood T cell repertoires in COVID-19. Data came from immunoSEQ multiplex PCR; TCRdb stores just in-frame clones and leaves some out. There are a few hundred thousand clones in the sample; roughly 91% occur only once, and around 0.88% lies in the top ten. What was sequenced was peripheral blood. The receptors were gathered from a man between 25 and 39 years old with acute or convalescent COVID-19.

This rearrangement joins TRBV11-2 to TRBJ2-7; 11 positions match TRBD2. The CDR3 sequence is 16 residues long. CDR1 and CDR2 from the germline V gene are SGHAT and FQNNGV. The V gene end was trimmed by 2 bases and the J gene end by 0 bases; junction bases not matched to a gene: 3. CDR3 sequence (DNA): TGTGCCAGCAGCTTAACTAGCGGGGGTTTCTCCTACGAGCAGTACTTC. Translating gives CASSLTSGGFSYEQYF.

This rearrangement joins TRBV5-8 to TRBJ2-7, with 8 bases aligning to TRBD1. The CDR3 consists of 15 residues. V shed 1 base and J 2 bases; nucleotides not matched to a gene: 5. CDR1 and CDR2 from the germline V gene are SGHTS and YDEGEE. CDR3 loop: CASSLTGTGPYEQYF. The CDR3 DNA follows: TGTGCCAGCAGCTTGACCGGGACAGGCCCCTACGAGCAGTACTTC.

The chain joins TRBV4-2 to TRBJ1-5, with D unresolved. Per germline, CDR1 LGHNA and CDR2 YNFKEQ. This CDR3 is 12 amino acids long. Trimming removed 3 bases at V and 3 bases at J, with 3 bases between. The DNA for the CDR3 is TGTGCCAGCAGCCAGGCCAATCAGCCCCAGCATTTT. The encoded protein is CASSQANQPQHF.

The chain recombines TRBV27 with TRBJ2-7; TRBD2 matches at 11 bases. The ends lost 4 bases at V and 7 bases at J; junction bases unmatched: 9. The CDR3 contains 15 residues. Germline assignment: CDR1 MNHEY and CDR2 SMNVEV (reference sequence). The CDR3 region is CASSSLAGGPQEQYF. The CDR3 DNA is TGTGCCAGCAGTTCCCTAGCGGGGGGACCCCAAGAGCAGTACTTC.

The gene calls are TRBV18 and TRBJ1-1, with D perhaps matching TRBD1 (6 bases). This CDR3 contains 16 residues. Germline CDR1 reads KGHSH; CDR2 reads LQKENI. V lost 2 bases, J lost 3 bases, and 16 bases lay in between. CDR3 nucleotide sequence: TGTGCCAGCTCACCAAGGACAGTCGCGGCCCACACTGAAGCTTTCTTT. It translates to CASSPRTVAAHTEAFF.

The rearrangement links TRBV28 to TRBJ2-3, with D possibly matching TRBD1 (6 bases). V was clipped by 1 base and J by 2 bases, with 13 bases between them. Per germline, CDR1 MDHEN and CDR2 SYDVKM. The CDR3 is 16 residues long. The DNA of the CDR3 is TGTGCCAGCAGTTTATCGACAGGACTCTTCACAGATACGCAGTATTTT. This codes for CASSLSTGLFTDTQYF.

This chain joins TRBV7-6 and TRBJ1-1; D might be TRBD1 (5 bases). This CDR3 has 13 residues. V gave up 5 bases and J gave up 4 bases, with 11 bases separating them. Looked up from germline, CDR1 is SGHVS and CDR2 is FNYEAQ. CDR3: CASSLQGGTEAFF. For the CDR3, the DNA is TGTGCCAGCAGCCTTCAGGGCGGCACTGAAGCTTTCTTT.

The chain combines TRBV18 with TRBJ2-5, with a weak D call TRBD2 (6 bases). The CDR3 totals 13 residues. V was cut by 4 bases and J by 1 base, with 7 bases left in between. Germline values: CDR1 KGHSH, CDR2 LQKENI. The CDR3 spells CASSREVQETQYF. CDR3 bases: TGTGCCAGCTCACGGGAGGTCCAAGAGACCCAGTACTTC.

The CDR3 bases are TGTGCCAGTCGGGGGTTACAGGGGATTAATGAAAAACTGTTTTTT. Protein product: CASRGLQGINEKLFF. The gene calls are TRBV7-6 and TRBJ1-4, with 7 bases matching TRBD1. CDR3 size: 15 residues. V trimming: 9 bases; J trimming: 4 bases; junction bases outside the gene matches: 11. CDR1 is SGHVS, CDR2 FNYEAQ, per germline.

The count of this clone is one. This sequence joins TRBV5-8 and TRBJ2-5, with 8 positions matching TRBD2. CDR1 and CDR2 from the germline V gene are SGHTS and YDEGEE. The V and J ends lost 4 bases and 1 base, in that order; junction bases with no gene match: 9. The CDR3 is made up of 16 amino acids. The CDR3 DNA reads as TGTGCCAGCAGCCGGGGGGCAGCGGGAGTCCAAGAGACCCAGTACTTC. This sequence encodes CASSRGAAGVQETQYF.

The V call is TRBV19, the J call TRBJ2-5, with 8 positions matching TRBD2. The trim removed 5 bases at V and 5 bases at J, leaving 7 bases unmatched. The CDR3 runs 14 residues. Germline loops: CDR1 LNHDA, CDR2 SQIVND (reference sequence). The chain's CDR3 is CASSLSGEGETQYF. The CDR3 DNA is TGTGCCAGTAGTCTTAGCGGGGAGGGGGAGACCCAGTACTTC. The entire variable domain, with the rest obtained from reference TRBV19 and TRBJ2-5, is as follows: DGGITQSPKYLFRKEGQNVTLSCEQNLNHDAMYWYRQDPGQGLRLIYYSQIVNDFQKGDIAEGYSVSREKKESFPLTVTSAQKNPTAFYLCASSLSGEGETQYFGPGTRLLVL.

The V call is TRBV30, the J call TRBJ1-2; perhaps TRBD1 as D (6 bases). The germline V and J ends were trimmed by 0 bases and 6 bases, with 11 bases remaining between them. The V gene's germline CDR1 is GTSNPN and CDR2 SVGIG (reference sequence). The CDR3 extends over 13 amino acids. Here the CDR3 reads CAWSVNTGHGYTF. The CDR3 DNA is TGTGCCTGGAGTGTTAATACAGGGCATGGCTACACCTTC.

V is TRBV6-5 and J is TRBJ2-7; D is possibly TRBD2 (6 bases). The CDR3 is made up of 15 amino acids. Trimming took off 2 bases at V and 0 bases at J, with 11 bases between the two ends. Germline-derived CDR1 and CDR2 are MNHEY and SVGAGI. CDR3 region: CASSYQEGLSYEQYF. As DNA, the CDR3 is TGTGCCAGCAGTTACCAGGAGGGGCTCTCCTACGAGCAGTACTTC.

The rearrangement uses TRBV5-4 and TRBJ1-5, with D possibly being TRBD1 (5 bases). V was pared by 0 bases and J by 0 bases, with 10 bases between. Germline V lookup: CDR1 SGHNT, CDR2 YYREEE (reference sequence). The CDR3 length is 16 residues. CDR3 nucleotide sequence: TGTGCCAGCAGCTTGGACGGACAAAATAGCAATCAGCCCCAGCATTTT. Translating gives CASSLDGQNSNQPQHF.

This chain joins TRBV5-4 and TRBJ1-2; 12 bases map to TRBD1. CDR3 length: 16 residues. V trimming: 4 bases; J trimming: 4 bases; junction bases outside the gene matches: 8. Germline V gives CDR1 SGHNT, CDR2 YYREEE (reference sequence). CDR3 nucleotides: TGTGCCAGCAGCGCCTACCAGGGACAGGGGGCCTATGGCTACACCTTC. Protein: CASSAYQGQGAYGYTF.

This sequence joins TRBV29-1 and TRBJ1-1; unclear D gene. This CDR3 has 11 amino acids. V was clipped by 7 bases and J by 2 bases, with 8 bases between them. The germline V gene has CDR1 SQVTM and CDR2 ANQGSEA. The CDR3 region is CSGGVNTEAFF. CDR3 coding DNA: TGCAGCGGCGGGGTAAACACTGAAGCTTTCTTT.

V is TRBV21-1 and J is TRBJ2-4; the table's D call, TRBD2, has no DNA check behind it. TRBV21-1 is flagged as a pseudogene. This CDR3 region has 18 residues. In DNA form, the CDR3 reads TGTGCCAGCAGCTGTCCTCAGGGCAGGGAGGACGCCAAAAACATTCAGTACTTC. Amino acids: CASSCPQGREDAKNIQYF.

The chain combines TRBV7-2 with TRBJ2-7; D is perhaps TRBD2 (5 bases). Germline V gene lookup returns CDR1 SGHTA and CDR2 FQGNSA. V was shortened by 4 bases and J by 5 bases, with 21 bases between the two germline ends. The CDR3 runs 16 residues. The CDR3 loop reads CASSSSGIQTFHEQYF. The CDR3 bases are TGTGCCAGCAGCTCGAGCGGAATACAAACATTCCACGAGCAGTACTTC.

The gene calls are TRBV5-6 and TRBJ1-1; no clear D gene. The CDR3 has 14 residues. The germline CDR1 and CDR2 sequences are SGHDT and YYEEEE. V lost 4 bases, J lost 3 bases, and 13 bases lay in between. CDR3 in amino acids: CASSSPPGYTEAFF. The CDR3, as DNA: TGTGCCAGCAGCAGCCCTCCGGGGTACACTGAAGCTTTCTTT.

The V gene is TRBV6-5, the J gene TRBJ1-3; 8 bases align to TRBD1. The CDR3 is 15 residues long. Trimming at V came to 5 bases and at J to 3 bases, leaving 6 bases not matched to a gene. Germline-derived CDR1 and CDR2 are MNHEY and SVGAGI. In DNA form, the CDR3 reads TGTGCCAGCAGTAGACGACAGGGGTATGGAAACACCATATATTTT. It translates to CASSRRQGYGNTIYF.

J is TRBJ2-3 and V is TRBV15; 12 nucleotides align to TRBD2. Germline V lookup: CDR1 LNHNV, CDR2 YYDKDF (reference sequence). CDR3 length: 18 amino acids. The ends lost 3 bases at V and 0 bases at J; junction bases unmatched: 7. CDR3: CATSRASGGVTSTDTQYF. Written as DNA, the CDR3 is TGTGCCACCAGCAGGGCTAGCGGGGGGGTAACTAGCACAGATACGCAGTATTTT.

This clone was seen a handful of times. The V gene is TRBV24-1, the J gene TRBJ2-2; 9 positions match TRBD1. The CDR3 is 15 amino acids. From germline, CDR1 is KGHDR and CDR2 SFDVKD. The V segment lost 3 bases and the J segment 4 bases; nucleotides outside the gene matches: 2. The chain's CDR3 is CATSDTGQGTGELFF. As DNA, the CDR3 is TGTGCCACCAGTGATACGGGACAGGGCACCGGGGAGCTGTTTTTT.

This sequence joins TRBV27 and TRBJ1-5; 10 nucleotides match TRBD1. The CDR3 sequence is 15 residues long. The germline CDR1 and CDR2 sequences are MNHEY and SMNVEV (reference sequence). Unmatched junction bases numbered 7, after V lost 5 bases and J lost 6 bases. CDR3 sequence (DNA): TGTGCCAGCAGTGCAGGGACAGGGGTTGGTCAGCCCCAGCATTTT. Protein product: CASSAGTGVGQPQHF.

This clone was seen just once. V usage is TRBV11-1 and J usage is TRBJ1-2, with D possibly being TRBD1 (5 bases). Between the trimmed V and J ends, which lost 5 bases and 3 bases, there was a span of 7 bases. Germline CDR1 and CDR2: SGHAT and FQDESV (reference sequence). CDR3 size: 12 residues. CDR3 loop: CASSPGDYGYTF. CDR3 nucleotides: TGTGCCAGCAGCCCGGGGGACTATGGCTACACCTTC.

CDR3 coding DNA: TGTGCCAGCAGTCGCCTGGGGCTAGCGGGGAGATACAATGAGCAGTTCTTC. Amino acid sequence: CASSRLGLAGRYNEQFF. The chain employs TRBV6-6 and TRBJ2-1; TRBD2 agrees at 9 bases. The J segment lost 4 bases and the V segment lost 5 bases, leaving 12 bases of the junction unmatched. Germline CDR1 and CDR2: MNHNY and SVGAGI (reference sequence). The CDR3 is 17 residues long.